One sample yielded the 21 T cell receptor beta chains listed below, sequenced in a study of blood T cell repertoires in COVID-19. Some clones are missing from TCRdb's copy, which holds only in-frame ones; the method was immunoSEQ multiplex PCR. The sample includes 150,000 or so clones, approximately 85% seen only once; the top ten take about 8%. Sequenced sample: peripheral blood. These receptors were obtained from a woman aged 60 to 75 with COVID-19, enrolled during active disease.

The chain couples TRBV6-1 to TRBJ1-1, with 9 bases fitting TRBD1. This CDR3 is built from 16 residues. The V gene end was trimmed by 4 bases and the J gene end by 8 bases; junction bases not matched to a gene: 14. Looked up from germline, CDR1 is MNHNS and CDR2 is SASEGT. CDR3 nucleotides: TGTGCCAGCAGTGCCGGTCCCCCGGGACAGGGAGTGGAAGCTTTCTTT. As protein: CASSAGPPGQGVEAFF.

Only a few counts were recorded for this clone. This sequence joins TRBV11-2 and TRBJ2-1; 12 bases are a match to TRBD2. The CDR3 is 16 residues long. Germline CDR1 SGHAT, CDR2 FQNNGV. J was trimmed by 8 bases and V by 1 base; bases with no gene match: 6. CDR3 in DNA: TGTGCCAGCAGCTTAGGGACTAGCGGGGAGGGTTATGAGCAGTTCTTC. Translating it yields CASSLGTSGEGYEQFF.

This clone has only one observation. This chain uses TRBV11-3 with TRBJ2-3, with no clear D. CDR3 length: 13 amino acids. Germline-derived CDR1 and CDR2 are SGHNT and YENEEA. The V end was cut by 4 bases, the J end by 2 bases, with 7 bases between. The CDR3 loop reads CASSSQNTDTQYF. DNA of the CDR3: TGTGCCAGCAGCTCACAAAACACAGATACGCAGTATTTT.

The V and J genes are TRBV18 and TRBJ2-7, with TRBD2 matching over 8 bases. The V segment lost 3 bases and the J segment 3 bases; nucleotides outside the gene matches: 10. The CDR3 length is 16 residues. Germline V lookup: CDR1 KGHSH, CDR2 LQKENI. CDR3 DNA: TGTGCCAGCTCACCGCCAAGCGGCGGGGGGCACTACGAGCAGTACTTC. Protein: CASSPPSGGGHYEQYF. Combining the CDR3 with reference TRBV18 and TRBJ2-7 gives the whole variable domain NAGVMQNPRHLVRRRGQEARLRCSPMKGHSHVYWYRQLPEEGLKFMVYLQKENIIDESGMPKERFSAEFPKEGPSILRIQQVVRGDSAAYFCASSPPSGGGHYEQYFGPGTRLTVT.

The V gene is TRBV27, the J gene TRBJ2-2, with TRBD2 matching 12 bases. The CDR3 is 17 residues long. Per the germline V gene, CDR1 is MNHEY and CDR2 is SMNVEV (reference sequence). V lost 5 bases and J lost 7; bases outside the gene matches: 11. This chain's CDR3 is CASSAAETSGGGGELFF. CDR3 sequence (DNA): TGTGCCAGCAGTGCCGCCGAGACTAGCGGGGGTGGCGGGGAGCTGTTTTTT.

The chain is built from TRBV5-1 and TRBJ1-1, with 9 nucleotides matching TRBD1. After removal of 0 bases from V and 8 bases from J, the junction contained 2 bases not matched to a gene. Per germline, CDR1 SGHRS and CDR2 YFSETQ. The CDR3 is 13 amino acids. The CDR3 sequence is CASSLDGTGEAFF. For the CDR3, the DNA is TGCGCCAGCAGCTTGGATGGGACAGGGGAAGCTTTCTTT.

This clone was observed a single time. J is TRBJ1-4 and V is TRBV5-1; maybe TRBD1 (6 bases). The CDR3 totals 15 residues. Germline loops: CDR1 SGHRS, CDR2 YFSETQ. The V gene lost 2 bases and the J gene lost 8 bases, with 16 bases spanning the gap. The CDR3 nucleotides are TGCGCCAGCAGCTTAGTGGTGGCAGGGGAGGAAAAACTGTTTTTT. This translates into CASSLVVAGEEKLFF.

The chain has TRBV29-1 and TRBJ2-1; 15 bases line up with TRBD2. CDR3 length: 17 residues. The germline V gene encodes CDR1 SQVTM and CDR2 ANQGSEA. The J segment lost 3 bases and the V segment lost 4 bases, leaving 7 bases of the junction unmatched. The CDR3 protein is CSVAGLAGGPVYNEQFF. Written as DNA, the CDR3 is TGCAGCGTTGCCGGACTAGCGGGGGGGCCGGTCTACAATGAGCAGTTCTTC.

CDR3 bases: TGCGCCAGCAGCCTATATTGGGACTTAATTGACGGGAATGGCTACACCTTC. This codes for CASSLYWDLIDGNGYTF. The chain uses TRBV4-3 and TRBJ1-2, with a tentative D call TRBD1 (5 bases). Germline V gives CDR1 LGHNA, CDR2 YSLEER. CDR3 length: 17 residues. The germline V and J ends were trimmed by 4 bases and 6 bases, with 24 bases remaining between them.

V gene TRBV27 combines with J gene TRBJ1-5; the match to TRBD1 covers 7 bases. The CDR3 is 14 residues long. CDR1 and CDR2 (germline): MNHEY, SMNVEV (reference sequence). V shed 9 bases and J 7 bases; nucleotides not matched to a gene: 12. The CDR3 reads CASGEQGVRQPQHF. The CDR3 coding sequence is TGTGCCAGTGGGGAGCAGGGGGTCCGCCAGCCCCAGCATTTT.

The chain couples TRBV27 to TRBJ1-2; the match to TRBD1 covers 8 bases. This CDR3 is 15 amino acids long. With 4 bases clipped from V and 3 bases from J, the junction kept 7 bases outside the gene matches. Germline-derived CDR1 and CDR2 are MNHEY and SMNVEV (reference sequence). The CDR3 DNA reads TGTGCCAGCAGTTGGTCAGGGGGCAGGGACTATGGCTACACCTTC. This sequence encodes CASSWSGGRDYGYTF.

The count of this clone is one. The rearrangement joins TRBV11-3 to TRBJ2-1; 9 bases fit TRBD1. The CDR3 spans 13 residues. Per germline, CDR1 SGHNT and CDR2 YENEEA. The J segment lost 7 bases and the V segment lost 4 bases, leaving 2 bases of the junction unmatched. Here the CDR3 DNA reads TGTGCCAGCAGCTCGGACAGGGGTAATGAGCAGTTCTTC. Protein product: CASSSDRGNEQFF.

This clone was seen a single time. The chain couples TRBV6-4 to TRBJ2-2, with D maybe TRBD2 (6 bases). V lost 8 bases and J 2 bases, leaving 15 bases between the germline ends. The germline V gene encodes CDR1 MRHNA and CDR2 SNTAGT. CDR3 length: 15 residues. The CDR3, as DNA: TGTGCCAGCCGCCGGGGGTCCGAAAACACCGGGGAGCTGTTTTTT. As protein: CASRRGSENTGELFF.

The chain has TRBV10-3 and TRBJ1-3; 9 nucleotides align to TRBD1. V was clipped by 6 bases and J by 3 bases; unmatched bases: 3. The germline V gene encodes CDR1 ENHRY and CDR2 SYGVKD. The length of the CDR3 is 14 residues. The CDR3 nucleotides are TGTGCCATCAGAGGGACAGGGAGTGGAAACACCATATATTTT. Its translation: CAIRGTGSGNTIYF.

This clone has a single count. The chain couples TRBV7-3 to TRBJ1-2; 10 nucleotides match TRBD1. This CDR3 has 14 residues. V lost 4 bases and J lost 4; bases outside the gene matches: 3. CDR1 and CDR2 (germline): SGHTA, FQGTGA. CDR3 region: CASSSTGGSYGYTF. The CDR3 coding sequence is TGTGCCAGCAGCTCGACAGGGGGCTCCTATGGCTACACCTTC.

The rearrangement uses TRBV7-8 and TRBJ1-4; 9 bases map to TRBD1. V lost 5 bases, J lost 7 bases, and 11 bases stayed unmatched. CDR3 length equals 16 residues. Germline lookup yields CDR1 SGHVS and CDR2 FQNEAQ. Here the CDR3 DNA reads TGTGCCAGCAGCCCCCCGTCGACAGGGGGAATTGAAAAACTGTTTTTT. It is translated as CASSPPSTGGIEKLFF. Supplemented by reference TRBV7-8 and TRBJ1-4, the full variable domain reads GAGVSQSPRYKVAKRGQDVALRCDPISGHVSLFWYQQALGQGPEFLTYFQNEAQLDKSGLPSDRFFAERPEGSVSTLKIQRTQQEDSAVYLCASSPPSTGGIEKLFFGSGTQLSVL.

CDR3 residues: CASSNGQAGELFF. For the CDR3, the DNA is TGCGCCAGCAGCAACGGACAGGCCGGGGAGCTGTTTTTT. This rearrangement joins TRBV5-1 to TRBJ2-2, with 7 nucleotides matching TRBD1. The J segment lost 6 bases and the V segment lost 4 bases, leaving 3 bases of the junction unmatched. The CDR3 has 13 residues. Germline V gives CDR1 SGHRS, CDR2 YFSETQ. The full variable domain, its missing parts supplied by reference TRBV5-1 and TRBJ2-2, is KAGVTQTPRYLIKTRGQQVTLSCSPISGHRSVSWYQQTPGQGLQFLFEYFSETQRNKGNFPGRFSGRQFSNSRSEMNVSTLELGDSALYLCASSNGQAGELFFGEGSRLTVL.

This clone appeared a few times. The chain carries TRBV11-3 and TRBJ2-7; 11 bases are shared with TRBD1. The CDR3 extends over 16 amino acids. Germline values: CDR1 SGHNT, CDR2 YENEEA. After removal of 4 bases from V and 5 bases from J, the junction contained 10 bases not matched to a gene. CDR3: CASSSHGQGALDEQYF. In DNA form, the CDR3 reads TGTGCCAGCAGCTCTCACGGACAGGGGGCCCTGGACGAGCAGTACTTC.

This sequence joins TRBV7-8 and TRBJ1-2; D is perhaps TRBD1 (5 bases). CDR1 and CDR2 from the germline V gene are SGHVS and FQNEAQ. CDR3 length equals 16 residues. Trimming cost V 1 base and J 8 bases, with 20 bases left between them. CDR3: CASSLEGLGQGSGYTF. In DNA, the CDR3 is TGTGCCAGCAGCTTAGAGGGTTTGGGCCAGGGTAGCGGCTACACCTTC.

V usage is TRBV7-9 and J usage is TRBJ1-2; tentatively, D is TRBD1 (5 bases). This CDR3 contains 15 residues. Trimming shortened V by 3 bases and J by 5 bases, and 16 bases separated the two germline ends. CDR1 SEHNR and CDR2 FQNEAQ come from the germline V gene (reference sequence). CDR3 region: CASSFPKGQYYGYTF. The DNA for the CDR3 is TGTGCCAGCAGCTTCCCCAAGGGGCAGTATTATGGCTACACCTTC. Full variable domain (rest looked up from reference TRBV7-9 and TRBJ1-2): DTGVSQNPRHKITKRGQNVTFRCDPISEHNRLYWYRQTLGQGPEFLTYFQNEAQLEKSRLLSDRFSAERPKGSFSTLEIQRTEQGDSAMYLCASSFPKGQYYGYTFGSGTRLTVV.

The rearrangement uses TRBV19 and TRBJ1-1, with TRBD1 as a possible D gene (5 bases). This CDR3 has 14 residues. Germline-derived CDR1 and CDR2 are LNHDA and SQIVND (reference sequence). V was cut by 6 bases and J by 2 bases, with 13 bases left in between. The CDR3 DNA reads as TGTGCCAGTAGCCTCGACAGTATAAACACTGAAGCTTTCTTT. Translating gives CASSLDSINTEAFF.